The 5 T cell receptor beta chains below were found in one sample sequenced in a study of T cells expressing NK-cell markers. TCRdb re-called the 5' RACE reads; one entry per CDR3 protein, DNA not given. In all, the sample yields 150,000 to 200,000 distinct CDR3 sequences. The material sequenced was blood T cells: a sorted CD56 or NKG2C T cell subset, CD4+ or CD8+ T cells, or bulk PBMC T cells (not recorded which). The receptor set was obtained from a man aged 18-75 years in good health.

The V gene is TRBV2, the J gene TRBJ2-3; TCRdb names TRBD2, which stays unverified in the absence of DNA. This CDR3 has 15 residues. Germline V gene sequence: CDR1 SNHLY, CDR2 FYNNEI. CDR3 amino acids: CASSHYSDSPDTQYF.

The chain is built from TRBV3-1 and TRBJ2-5; the TRBD2 assignment by TCRdb is unverifiable without DNA. CDR3 length equals 15 residues. Per germline, CDR1 LGHDT and CDR2 YNNKEL (reference sequence). The CDR3 loop is CASSHGLAGDETQYF.

The rearrangement links TRBV5-6 to TRBJ2-3; TCRdb's D call of TRBD1 is untestable without DNA. CDR1 and CDR2 (germline): SGHDT, YYEEEE. The CDR3 extends over 15 amino acids. The CDR3 sequence is CASSLEQAPRDTQYF.

The CDR3 reads CASSPQRGGRDTQYF. The chain couples TRBV4-1 to TRBJ2-3; TCRdb's assignment of TRBD2 cannot be checked, as there is no DNA. This CDR3 spans 15 amino acids. Germline V gene data show CDR1 as MGHRA and CDR2 as YSYEKL.

J is TRBJ2-3 and V is TRBV6-1; TCRdb's D gene call, TRBD1, goes unchecked for lack of DNA. The CDR3 consists of 17 residues. Looked up from germline, CDR1 is MNHNS and CDR2 is SASEGT. Here the CDR3 reads CASSEGRLGGPTDTQYF.